The 31 T cell receptor beta chains below come from one sample, sequenced in a study of shared clonotypes between healthy human individuals. Profiled with immunoSEQ multiplex PCR; TCRdb holds only in-frame clones, not every one. The sample records more than 2 million clones, 80% to 95% being singletons. CD45RO-negative cells were positively selected for CCR7, leaving out terminally differentiated effector memory CD45RA+ cells. Sequencing input: naive CD8+ T cells from PBMCs. The receptors here all came from a man between 18 and 35 years old in good health. Some clones in this sample may be carry-over from other donors' samples.

The CDR3 nucleotides read TGTGCCTCCCCGGGGGAAAGGGGTGGTACAGATACGCAGTATTTT. Residues: CASPGERGGTDTQYF. V and J are TRBV7-9 and TRBJ2-3; D is perhaps TRBD2 (6 bases). The CDR3 is 15 residues long. Trimming pared 11 bases from V and 3 bases from J, leaving 21 bases between. CDR1 is SEHNR and CDR2 is FQNEAQ in the germline V gene (reference sequence).

This chain connects TRBV25-1 to TRBJ1-1; weak D call: TRBD1 (6 bases). The CDR3 consists of 12 residues. CDR1 and CDR2 from the germline V gene are MGHDK and SYGVNS. V gave up 8 bases and J gave up 4 bases, with 11 bases separating them. CDR3 amino acids: CASRRGSTEAFF. As DNA, the CDR3 is TGTGCCAGCCGGAGGGGGTCCACTGAAGCTTTCTTT. Full variable domain (missing parts from reference TRBV25-1 and TRBJ1-1): EADIYQTPRYLVIGTGKKITLECSQTMGHDKMYWYQQDPGMELHLIHYSYGVNSTEKGDLSSESTVSRIRTEHFPLTLESARPSHTSQYLCASRRGSTEAFFGQGTRLTVV.

The V gene is TRBV5-1, the J gene TRBJ2-1; 8 bases line up with TRBD2. Germline CDR1 and CDR2: SGHRS and YFSETQ. This CDR3 region has 16 residues. The V gene end was trimmed by 5 bases and the J gene end by 0 bases; junction bases not matched to a gene: 7. The CDR3 region has the DNA TGCGCCAGCAGTCAAGCGGGAGCTGCCTCCTACAATGAGCAGTTCTTC. Translation: CASSQAGAASYNEQFF.

The J gene is TRBJ1-1, the V gene TRBV18; D gene unclear. The ends were cut back, 0 bases at V and 0 bases at J, with 11 bases in the middle. In germline, CDR1 is KGHSH, CDR2 LQKENI. The CDR3 is made up of 16 amino acids. CDR3 region: CASSPPMVGMNTEAFF. DNA for the CDR3: TGTGCCAGCTCACCACCGATGGTAGGGATGAACACTGAAGCTTTCTTT.

The chain employs TRBV5-6 and TRBJ1-1; perhaps TRBD1 as D (5 bases). The CDR3 is 13 residues long. Germline-derived CDR1 and CDR2 are SGHDT and YYEEEE. Trimming stripped 4 bases from V and 5 bases from J, with 12 bases between. CDR3 DNA: TGTGCCAGCAGCCCCGGGGCAGGGACTGAAGCTTTCTTT. It codes for CASSPGAGTEAFF.

The CDR3 DNA sequence: TGCGCCAGCAGCTTTTTACAGCGAGTAAACAATGAGCAGTTCTTC. Encoded protein: CASSFLQRVNNEQFF. This rearrangement joins TRBV5-1 to TRBJ2-1; D not certain. There are 15 residues in the CDR3. V was clipped by 2 bases and J by 5 bases, with 14 bases between them. Germline loops: CDR1 SGHRS, CDR2 YFSETQ.

The V gene is TRBV27, the J gene TRBJ1-1; D remains ambiguous. This CDR3 spans 14 amino acids. Germline V gene data show CDR1 as MNHEY and CDR2 as SMNVEV (reference sequence). The ends were cut back, 3 bases at V and 5 bases at J, with 13 bases in the middle. The CDR3 region has the DNA TGTGCCAGCAGTTTCGGCAGTCTCGGGACTGAAGCTTTCTTT. Translated: CASSFGSLGTEAFF.

The chain is built from TRBV2 and TRBJ2-7; D might be TRBD2 (6 bases). CDR3 length equals 12 residues. Deletions cut 11 bases from V and 5 bases from J, with 16 bases between. Looked up from germline, CDR1 is SNHLY and CDR2 is FYNNEI. The CDR3 DNA is TGTGCCTCGAAGTGGAGGGGCCACGAGCAGTACTTC. Translation: CASKWRGHEQYF.

The V and J genes are TRBV29-1 and TRBJ2-3, with a tentative D call TRBD2 (7 bases). Trimming left V 4 bases short and J 0 bases short, with 14 bases between. CDR3 length: 15 residues. The germline V gene has CDR1 SQVTM and CDR2 ANQGSEA. The CDR3 bases are TGCAGCGTTGTCGGGGGGCGACTTAGCACAGATACGCAGTATTTT. This gives the protein CSVVGGRLSTDTQYF.

The V and J genes are TRBV7-8 and TRBJ2-1; TRBD1 might be the D (6 bases). Trimming removed 3 bases at V and 4 bases at J, with 10 bases between. This CDR3 region has 14 residues. From germline, CDR1 is SGHVS and CDR2 FQNEAQ. CDR3 DNA sequence: TGTGCCAGCAGCTTCCGGGACAATTACAATGAGCAGTTCTTC. Translation gives CASSFRDNYNEQFF.

The V gene is TRBV28, the J gene TRBJ1-1, with D maybe TRBD1 (6 bases). CDR1 is MDHEN, CDR2 SYDVKM, per germline. CDR3 length: 14 residues. Trimming pared 7 bases from V and 1 base from J, leaving 13 bases between. This CDR3 is CASTLPDRNTEAFF. DNA for the CDR3: TGTGCCAGCACCCTACCGGACAGGAACACTGAAGCTTTCTTT.

The chain employs TRBV4-2 and TRBJ1-3; D is perhaps TRBD1 (5 bases). Trimming cost V 0 bases and J 0 bases, with 9 bases left between them. The CDR3 is 16 amino acids. Germline V gene lookup returns CDR1 LGHNA and CDR2 YNFKEQ. The DNA of the CDR3 is TGTGCCAGCAGCCAAGAGAGGGGCGGCTCTGGAAACACCATATATTTT. Residues: CASSQERGGSGNTIYF.

The chain carries TRBV28 and TRBJ2-7; D gene unclear. This CDR3 is 14 amino acids long. Trimming shortened V by 3 bases and J by 3 bases, and 12 bases separated the two germline ends. The germline CDR1 and CDR2 sequences are MDHEN and SYDVKM. The CDR3 loop reads CASSFIGYNYEQYF. CDR3 DNA: TGTGCCAGCAGTTTTATAGGCTACAACTACGAGCAGTACTTC.

The V call is TRBV6-5, the J call TRBJ1-1; the D gene is possibly TRBD1 (5 bases). Trimming took 7 bases from V and 5 from J, leaving 11 bases between them. The germline V gene has CDR1 MNHEY and CDR2 SVGAGI. The CDR3 is 12 residues long. Here the CDR3 reads CASTGVGTEAFF. The CDR3 DNA reads TGTGCCAGCACGGGGGTTGGGACTGAAGCTTTCTTT.

V usage is TRBV27 and J usage is TRBJ2-7, with no clear D. Looked up from germline, CDR1 is MNHEY and CDR2 is SMNVEV (reference sequence). The ends were cut back, 6 bases at V and 0 bases at J, with 18 bases in the middle. The CDR3 has 16 residues. Here the CDR3 reads CASRYRENLGSYEQYF. CDR3 bases: TGTGCCAGCAGGTATAGGGAAAATCTTGGCTCCTACGAGCAGTACTTC.

This chain links TRBV27 with TRBJ2-7; maybe TRBD1 (5 bases). V lost 2 bases and J lost 4, with 9 bases in between. Germline V gives CDR1 MNHEY, CDR2 SMNVEV (reference sequence). This CDR3 has 13 residues. CDR3 coding DNA: TGTGCCAGCAGTTTAAAGGGGTGGTACGAGCAGTACTTC. Its translation: CASSLKGWYEQYF.

The genes are TRBV5-6 and TRBJ2-7, with no clear D. V shed 4 bases and J shed 2 bases, with 13 bases lying between them. Germline-derived CDR1 and CDR2 are SGHDT and YYEEEE. The CDR3 consists of 14 residues. CDR3 DNA: TGTGCCAGCAGCACAGCCCTGATAGCCTACGAGCAGTACTTC. Translated, it gives CASSTALIAYEQYF.

V gene TRBV12-5 combines with J gene TRBJ1-1; possibly TRBD1 for D (5 bases). The germline V and J ends were trimmed by 7 bases and 6 bases, with 9 bases remaining between them. This CDR3 has 11 residues. Germline V lookup: CDR1 LGHNT, CDR2 FRNRAP. The CDR3: CASVQGAEAFF. DNA for the CDR3: TGTGCTAGTGTTCAGGGCGCTGAAGCTTTCTTT. The whole variable domain, remainder taken from reference TRBV12-5 and TRBJ1-1, is DARVTQTPRHKVTEMGQEVTMRCQPILGHNTVFWYRQTMMQGLELLAYFRNRAPLDDSGMPKDRFSAEMPDATLATLKIQPSEPRDSAVYFCASVQGAEAFFGQGTRLTVV.

The chain is built from TRBV9 and TRBJ1-1; 8 bases agree with TRBD1. The CDR3 runs to 15 residues. V was pared by 2 bases and J by 3 bases, with 6 bases of the junction left unmatched. CDR1 and CDR2 from the germline V gene are SGDLS and YYNGEE. The CDR3 bases are TGTGCCAGCAGCGTCTCAGGGGGCTCGTACACTGAAGCTTTCTTT. This gives the protein CASSVSGGSYTEAFF.

In DNA, the CDR3 is TGTGCCAGCAGCCCTGGGGGACTAGCGGGAGTGGGCTACAATGAGCAGTTCTTC. Protein product: CASSPGGLAGVGYNEQFF. The chain employs TRBV7-9 and TRBJ2-1; 14 bases map to TRBD2. The ends lost 5 bases at V and 3 bases at J; junction bases unmatched: 9. CDR3 length: 18 residues. The germline V gene has CDR1 SEHNR and CDR2 FQNEAQ (reference sequence). Supplemented by reference TRBV7-9 and TRBJ2-1, the full variable domain reads DTGVSQNPRHKITKRGQNVTFRCDPISEHNRLYWYRQTLGQGPEFLTYFQNEAQLEKSRLLSDRFSAERPKGSFSTLEIQRTEQGDSAMYLCASSPGGLAGVGYNEQFFGPGTRLTVL.

This clone was detected only a few times. J is TRBJ2-2 and V is TRBV7-9; D is perhaps TRBD2 (5 bases). The CDR3 is 12 residues long. Germline values: CDR1 SEHNR, CDR2 FQNEAQ (reference sequence). The ends were cut back, 10 bases at V and 6 bases at J, with 12 bases in the middle. CDR3 protein: CAILEGAGELFF. The CDR3 nucleotides are TGTGCCATCCTAGAGGGAGCCGGGGAGCTGTTTTTT.

The chain is built from TRBV27 and TRBJ2-7; D may be TRBD1 or TRBD2 (6 bases each). CDR1 is MNHEY and CDR2 is SMNVEV in the germline V gene (reference sequence). Trimming pared 0 bases from V and 6 bases from J, leaving 21 bases between. The CDR3 loop spans 17 amino acids. Here the CDR3 DNA reads TGTGCCAGCAGTTTATCCCCCGTGACGGCGGGACATTCCGAGCAGTACTTC. Protein product: CASSLSPVTAGHSEQYF.

This chain connects TRBV4-3 to TRBJ2-5; 9 bases match TRBD1. Germline V gene sequence: CDR1 LGHNA, CDR2 YSLEER. This CDR3 comprises 15 residues. The J segment lost 4 bases and the V segment lost 4 bases, leaving 7 bases of the junction unmatched. The CDR3 loop is CASSLETGGGETQYF. The CDR3 DNA reads as TGCGCCAGCAGCCTAGAGACAGGGGGAGGAGAGACCCAGTACTTC.

CDR3: CASSFPTAVLNYGYTF. The CDR3 DNA reads as TGTGCCAGCAGCTTCCCCACAGCAGTCCTTAACTATGGCTACACCTTC. The V call is TRBV7-9, the J call TRBJ1-2, with D unresolved. The CDR3 length is 16 residues. The V and J ends lost 3 bases and 1 base respectively, with 15 bases between them. In germline, CDR1 is SEHNR, CDR2 FQNEAQ (reference sequence). Based on the CDR3 plus reference TRBV7-9 and TRBJ1-2, the full variable domain is DTGVSQNPRHKITKRGQNVTFRCDPISEHNRLYWYRQTLGQGPEFLTYFQNEAQLEKSRLLSDRFSAERPKGSFSTLEIQRTEQGDSAMYLCASSFPTAVLNYGYTFGSGTRLTVV.

This clone was counted a single time. Other DNA sequences in the same sample also yield this CDR3. The genes are TRBV7-2 and TRBJ2-7; 10 bases fit TRBD2. With V trimmed by 5 bases and J by 3 bases, 4 bases remained unmatched. The CDR3 totals 14 residues. Per the germline V gene, CDR1 is SGHTA and CDR2 is FQGNSA. CDR3 loop: CASSPRLAGYEQYF. The DNA for the CDR3 is TGTGCCAGCAGCCCCCGACTAGCGGGCTACGAGCAGTACTTC. Full variable domain (missing parts from reference TRBV7-2 and TRBJ2-7): GAGVSQSPSNKVTEKGKDVELRCDPISGHTALYWYRQSLGQGLEFLIYFQGNSAPDKSGLPSDRFSAERTGGSVSTLTIQRTQQEDSAVYLCASSPRLAGYEQYFGPGTRLTVT.

V usage is TRBV7-2 and J usage is TRBJ2-7; possible D gene TRBD2, 5 bases. The V end was cut by 5 bases, the J end by 2 bases, with 13 bases between. In germline, CDR1 is SGHTA, CDR2 FQGNSA. The CDR3 consists of 14 residues. CDR3 bases: TGTGCCAGCAGCAAACGAGCCGGGACCTACGAGCAGTACTTC. It yields the protein CASSKRAGTYEQYF.

The V and J genes are TRBV15 and TRBJ2-3; 7 nucleotides match TRBD2. V shed 8 bases, J shed 2 bases, and the junction held 7 bases outside the gene matches. Germline loops: CDR1 LNHNV, CDR2 YYDKDF (reference sequence). This CDR3 contains 14 residues. CDR3 coding DNA: TGTGCCACCGAACGGCGGGAGACCACAGATACGCAGTATTTT. It yields the protein CATERRETTDTQYF.

The V gene is TRBV30, the J gene TRBJ1-5; D gene ambiguous. CDR1 and CDR2 (germline): GTSNPN, SVGIG (reference sequence). CDR3 length: 15 residues. V dropped 1 base and J dropped 0 bases, with 10 bases sitting between them. CDR3 sequence (DNA): TGTGCCTGGAGTGAGGGATCGGATAGCAATCAGCCCCAGCATTTT. It translates to CAWSEGSDSNQPQHF.

CDR3 residues: CASSPDSVDAVYQETQYF. In DNA, the CDR3 is TGTGCCAGCTCACCCGATAGTGTGGATGCCGTGTACCAAGAGACCCAGTACTTC. This chain uses TRBV18 with TRBJ2-5, with D unclear. The CDR3 runs to 18 residues. V was shortened by 3 bases and J by 0 bases, with 20 bases between the two germline ends. The germline V gene has CDR1 KGHSH and CDR2 LQKENI.

In the case of this clone: Other DNA sequences from this sample encode an identical CDR3 as well. V is TRBV6-1 and J is TRBJ1-3; possibly TRBD1 for D (5 bases). The CDR3 is 14 amino acids. Trimming left V 3 bases short and J 2 bases short, with 8 bases between. The V gene's germline CDR1 is MNHNS and CDR2 SASEGT. This chain's CDR3 is CASSDGGTGNTIYF. CDR3 in DNA: TGTGCCAGCAGTGATGGGGGAACTGGAAACACCATATATTTT.

The chain carries TRBV5-6 and TRBJ2-7, with 8 bases that match TRBD2. J lost 2 bases, V lost 0 bases, and 4 bases had no gene match. Germline values: CDR1 SGHDT, CDR2 YYEEEE. The CDR3 extends over 15 amino acids. The chain's CDR3 is CASSLELAAPYEQYF. The CDR3 coding sequence is TGTGCCAGCAGCTTGGAACTAGCGGCCCCCTACGAGCAGTACTTC.